The 6 T cell receptor beta chains below were found in one sample sequenced in a study of CD8 T cells in ankylosing spondylitis. TCRdb independently ran MiXCR on the 5' RACE reads; one entry per CDR3 protein. The repertoire consists of about 250,000 distinct CDR3 sequences, with roughly 32% occurring once and the leading ten covering 4% to 5%. Material for sequencing was blood, either unsorted or a sorted T cell fraction (not recorded which). These receptors were collected from a male donor with ankylosing spondylitis or in good health (not recorded which).

The chain combines TRBV28 with TRBJ2-5; D remains unclear. Germline assignment: CDR1 MDHEN and CDR2 SYDVKM. The CDR3 runs 16 residues. V was shortened by 3 bases and J by 5 bases, with 19 bases between the two germline ends. The CDR3: CASSFGLGPSGETQYF. In DNA, the CDR3 is TGTGCCAGCAGTTTTGGATTAGGCCCAAGTGGGGAGACCCAGTACTTC.

This clonotype was detected a few times. V and J are TRBV20-1 and TRBJ2-7; maybe TRBD1 (6 bases). The germline V gene has CDR1 DFQATT and CDR2 SNEGSKA (reference sequence). CDR3 size: 14 residues. V gave up 6 bases and J gave up 3 bases, with 18 bases separating them. The CDR3 DNA reads as TGCAGTGCCCCCGCGGTCAGGGGCCACTACGAGCAGTACTTC. Amino acid sequence: CSAPAVRGHYEQYF.

This clonotype was counted a few times. The rearrangement uses TRBV3-1 and TRBJ2-5; TRBD2 aligns across 11 bases. CDR1 LGHDT and CDR2 YNNKEL come from the germline V gene (reference sequence). The CDR3 extends over 15 amino acids. V lost 4 bases to trimming and J lost 1 base; unmatched junction nucleotides: 2. CDR3 coding DNA: TGTGCCAGCAGCCCCGGGACTAGCGGCCAAGAGACCCAGTACTTC. Protein product: CASSPGTSGQETQYF.

This chain uses TRBV20-1 with TRBJ1-5, with D possibly being TRBD1 (5 bases). Per germline, CDR1 DFQATT and CDR2 SNEGSKA (reference sequence). Trimming cost V 1 base and J 6 bases, with 13 bases left between them. This CDR3 contains 14 residues. The CDR3 loop is CSARVPGQVQPQHF. CDR3 sequence (DNA): TGCAGTGCTAGAGTCCCGGGGCAGGTTCAGCCCCAGCATTTT.

This rearrangement joins TRBV11-2 to TRBJ2-3; 10 bases agree with TRBD2. Germline CDR1 and CDR2: SGHAT and FQNNGV. The J segment lost 3 bases and the V segment lost 3 bases, leaving 18 bases of the junction unmatched. The CDR3 spans 20 residues. The CDR3: CASSFSPRSRSGGWTDTQYF. CDR3 in DNA: TGTGCCAGCAGCTTTTCCCCCCGCTCCCGTAGCGGGGGGTGGACAGATACGCAGTATTTT.

This clonotype was seen more than once but under ten times. This chain uses TRBV28 with TRBJ1-2; 9 nucleotides agree with TRBD1. The V and J ends lost 5 bases and 6 bases, in that order; junction bases with no gene match: 7. CDR3 length equals 14 residues. The V gene's germline CDR1 is MDHEN and CDR2 SYDVKM. CDR3 sequence reads: CASSSGQGIHGYTF. The DNA of the CDR3 is TGTGCCAGCAGTAGCGGACAGGGGATTCATGGCTACACCTTC.